A selection of T cell receptor beta chains follows, all from one sample in a study of T cells after yellow fever vaccination. TCRdb re-derived calls from the 5' RACE reads in MiXCR, one entry per CDR3 protein. This repertoire shows 110,000 to 150,000 distinct CDR3 sequences, around 6.3% found once; its top ten account for about 0.6%. The material sequenced was CD4+ T cells sorted from PBMCs, taken 10 days after the yellow fever booster vaccination. Receptors were obtained from a man younger than 40 who received the YFV17D yellow fever vaccine. Each CDR3 is given with its conserved first and last residue. A D gene is named only where the DNA matches it firmly. The size field reads once, few or many counts, or a class when the clone is expanded.

v_gene	abundance	d_gene	j_gene	CDR3aa	CDR3nt
TRBV7-2	many	-	TRBJ2-6	CASSPWTDRSGANVLTF	TGTGCCAGCAGCCCCTGGACAGATCGCTCTGGGGCCAACGTCCTGACTTTC
TRBV6-2/TRBV6-3	many	-	TRBJ1-1	CASSYSIDGGQAFF	TGTGCCAGCAGTTACTCAATTGACGGGGGCCAGGCTTTCTTT
TRBV5-4	few	TRBD2	TRBJ2-1	CASSLTSGRYEQFF	TGTGCCAGCAGCTTGACTAGCGGGAGATATGAGCAGTTCTTC
TRBV20-1	many	TRBD1	TRBJ2-7	CSARAGTGDYEQYF	TGCAGTGCTAGAGCCGGGACAGGGGACTACGAGCAGTACTTC
TRBV30	many	TRBD1	TRBJ2-1	CAWHRGPENEQFF	TGTGCCTGGCACAGGGGACCCGAGAATGAGCAGTTCTTC
TRBV5-1	many	-	TRBJ2-1	CASSMTLTYNEQFF	TGCGCCAGCTCCATGACTCTGACCTACAATGAGCAGTTCTTC
TRBV5-1	many	TRBD1	TRBJ2-5	CASSLGQGTDYF	TGCGCCAGCAGCTTGGGACAGGGGACCGATTACTTC
TRBV20-1	many	TRBD2	TRBJ2-1	CSAKGLAGAIEQFF	TGCAGTGCTAAAGGACTAGCGGGAGCCATTGAGCAGTTCTTC
TRBV11-1	few	-	TRBJ2-7	CASSPPGGRGVTSYEQYF	TGTGCCAGCAGCCCACCAGGGGGTCGCGGGGTGACCTCCTACGAGCAGTACTTC
TRBV23-1	many	TRBD2	TRBJ2-1	CASTPRLAGANEQFF	TGCGCCAGCACCCCAAGGCTAGCGGGAGCTAATGAGCAGTTCTTC